These 15 T cell receptor beta chains share one sample of origin, sequenced in a study of T cells in localized non-small cell lung cancer. The assay was immunoSEQ multiplex PCR, and TCRdb's table has in-frame clones only and misses some. The table lists about 2,200 clones, roughly 25% of them singletons. The specimen comprised lung tumor tissue, sampled before any cancer treatment. The receptors shown here come from a woman aged 35-70 years with stage III squamous cell lung carcinoma.

The chain is built from TRBV6-8 and TRBJ1-3; TRBD1 matches at 11 bases. The CDR3 runs 14 residues. The V gene end was trimmed by 6 bases and the J gene end by 8 bases; junction bases not matched to a gene: 6. The germline CDR1 and CDR2 sequences are MNHGY and SAAAGT. The CDR3 here is CASRRTGGMDTIYF. In DNA form, the CDR3 reads TGTGCCAGCAGAAGGACAGGGGGCATGGACACCATATATTTT.

This clone appeared a few times. V usage is TRBV6-8 and J usage is TRBJ2-7; the D call may be TRBD1 or TRBD2 (5 bases each). Germline V gene sequence: CDR1 MNHGY, CDR2 SAAAGT. Trimming took off 4 bases at V and 3 bases at J, with 13 bases between the two ends. The CDR3 length is 14 residues. The CDR3 sequence: CASSSGTSVYEQYF. The CDR3 DNA is TGTGCCAGCAGTTCCGGGACGTCCGTCTACGAGCAGTACTTC.

The chain carries TRBV11-3 and TRBJ1-1; possible D gene TRBD1, 5 bases. V lost 3 bases to trimming and J lost 4 bases, with 15 bases between them. From germline, CDR1 is SGHNT and CDR2 YENEEA. The CDR3 covers 15 residues. This CDR3 is CASSLFPGVSTEAFF. The CDR3 DNA reads TGTGCCAGCAGCTTGTTTCCGGGGGTGAGCACTGAAGCTTTCTTT.

This clone was seen only a few times. The genes are TRBV9 and TRBJ2-1, with D maybe TRBD2 (5 bases). The CDR3 sequence is 12 residues long. The V gene lost 2 bases and the J gene lost 6 bases, with 6 bases spanning the gap. CDR1 is SGDLS, CDR2 YYNGEE, per germline. CDR3 protein: CASSVGSNEQFF. In nucleotides, the CDR3 is TGTGCCAGCAGCGTTGGGAGCAATGAGCAGTTCTTC.

The chain combines TRBV14 with TRBJ2-5; 7 nucleotides match TRBD1. This CDR3 has 15 amino acids. V trimming: 4 bases; J trimming: 3 bases; junction bases outside the gene matches: 8. Germline lookup yields CDR1 SGHDN and CDR2 FVKESK. CDR3 DNA: TGTGCCAGCAGCCCCCGACAGGGTTTTGAAGAGACCCAGTACTTC. Translating it yields CASSPRQGFEETQYF.

By share of the sample, this clone is medium-sized. This sequence joins TRBV4-1 and TRBJ2-7, with 8 bases matching TRBD2. Trimming removed 4 bases from V and 2 bases from J; junction bases left unmatched: 4. The CDR3 is made up of 14 amino acids. The germline V gene has CDR1 MGHRA and CDR2 YSYEKL. In nucleotides, the CDR3 is TGCGCCAGCAGCCCTTCACTAGCGGCCTACGAGCAGTACTTC. This sequence encodes CASSPSLAAYEQYF.

This clone was seen a handful of times. The chain uses TRBV30 and TRBJ1-5; no clear D. V lost 0 bases, J lost 5 bases, and 8 bases lay in between. The CDR3 consists of 13 residues. Germline lookup yields CDR1 GTSNPN and CDR2 SVGIG (reference sequence). DNA of the CDR3: TGTGCCTGGAGTGTGGCGGGCGATCAGCCCCAGCATTTT. It specifies CAWSVAGDQPQHF.

This chain joins TRBV6-8 and TRBJ2-1; the match to TRBD2 covers 7 bases. Per the germline V gene, CDR1 is MNHGY and CDR2 is SAAAGT. V lost 11 bases, J lost 7 bases, and 14 bases stayed unmatched. The CDR3 is 14 residues long. CDR3 sequence (DNA): TGTGCCGAGAGCGGGGAGGAGGGAGGTAATGAGCAGTTCTTC. This gives the protein CAESGEEGGNEQFF.

This clone was seen only once. The CDR3 region has the DNA TGTGCCTGGAGTAGCAAAAGGACAGGGACTGAAGCTTTCTTT. Translated: CAWSSKRTGTEAFF. The V gene is TRBV30, the J gene TRBJ1-1, with 8 nucleotides matching TRBD1. J was trimmed by 5 bases and V by 2 bases; bases with no gene match: 7. The CDR3 spans 14 residues. Looked up from germline, CDR1 is GTSNPN and CDR2 is SVGIG (reference sequence).

V is TRBV5-1 and J is TRBJ2-1, with D possibly being TRBD2 (7 bases). Germline CDR1 and CDR2: SGHRS and YFSETQ. The CDR3 totals 14 residues. The ends were cut back, 2 bases at V and 9 bases at J, with 15 bases in the middle. This CDR3 is CASSFQGRVGEQFF. The CDR3, as DNA: TGCGCCAGCAGCTTCCAGGGGAGGGTGGGTGAGCAGTTCTTC.

The rearrangement uses TRBV28 and TRBJ2-7, with D hard to call. Germline CDR1 is MDHEN and CDR2 is SYDVKM. Trimming took off 6 bases at V and 9 bases at J, with 15 bases between the two ends. The CDR3 extends over 12 amino acids. CDR3 DNA: TGTGCCAGCAGCCGAGGTTCTGAGTGGCAGTACTTC. It specifies CASSRGSEWQYF.

There are a few counts of this clone. This chain connects TRBV6-8 to TRBJ2-1; D is possibly TRBD2 (6 bases). The germline gives CDR1 MNHGY, CDR2 SAAAGT. The CDR3 is 15 residues long. Between the trimmed V and J ends, which lost 6 bases and 6 bases, there was a span of 18 bases. CDR3 nucleotides: TGTGCCAGCAGAGACCCCGGAAGGGGAGGCAATGAGCAGTTCTTC. Translation gives CASRDPGRGGNEQFF.

This chain uses TRBV5-1 with TRBJ2-2; D gene ambiguous. Germline CDR1 SGHRS, CDR2 YFSETQ. Trimming shortened V by 4 bases and J by 4 bases, and 14 bases separated the two germline ends. This CDR3 spans 15 amino acids. CDR3 in amino acids: CASSLKQAGTGELFF. Written as DNA, the CDR3 is TGCGCCAGCAGCCTCAAGCAGGCCGGCACCGGGGAGCTGTTTTTT.

This clone was seen only a few times. The CDR3 DNA is TGTGCCAGCAGATGCCCGCCATTGGGGTGCTATGGCTACACCTTC. It encodes CASRCPPLGCYGYTF. The rearrangement uses TRBV28 and TRBJ1-2; D not certain. This CDR3 is 15 amino acids long. V shed 6 bases and J shed 4 bases, with 18 bases lying between them. The germline V gene has CDR1 MDHEN and CDR2 SYDVKM.

This clone was counted only a few times. The chain has TRBV30 and TRBJ1-1; no reliable D call. The CDR3 runs to 13 residues. The germline V and J ends were trimmed by 2 bases and 1 base, with 8 bases remaining between them. Per the germline V gene, CDR1 is GTSNPN and CDR2 is SVGIG (reference sequence). The CDR3 sequence: CAWSHSGNTEAFF. The CDR3 bases are TGTGCCTGGAGTCATTCAGGGAACACTGAAGCTTTCTTT.